This T cell receptor beta chain was recorded in a study of early T cells in non-severe SARS-CoV-2 infection. Study context: The input, bulk RNA from unsorted whole blood, was sequenced, and chains were unpaired.

Individual cDNA molecules received unique molecular identifiers. Each CDR3 protein is one row after TCRdb ran MiXCR on the 5' RACE reads. This table has 45,000 or so distinct CDR3 sequences, roughly 7% appearing once. This CDR3 is built from 13 residues. The germline V gene encodes CDR1 SGHNT and CDR2 YYREEE (reference sequence). V dropped 6 bases and J dropped 4 bases, with 13 bases sitting between them. The specimen was whole blood. The gene calls are TRBV5-4 and TRBJ1-1; D gene ambiguous. The clonotype originates from an adult who was a healthcare worker with PCR-confirmed SARS-CoV-2 infection or an uninfected control (not recorded which). Here the CDR3 DNA reads TGTGCCAGCAAACCCGGGCACGGCACTGAAGCTTTCTTT. The encoded protein is CASKPGHGTEAFF. Supplemented by reference TRBV5-4 and TRBJ1-1, the full variable domain reads ETGVTQSPTHLIKTRGQQVTLRCSSQSGHNTVSWYQQALGQGPQFIFQYYREEENGRGNFPPRFSGLQFPNYSSELNVNALELDDSALYLCASKPGHGTEAFFGQGTRLTVV.